These T cell receptor beta chains were read from a single sample in a study of molecular identifiers for immune sequencing clone quantification. TCRdb re-analysed the PCR reads in MiXCR, keeping a single row per CDR3 protein. The top ten hold about 0.74% of the sample, which has roughly 300,000 distinct CDR3 sequences, 24% seen once. The sequenced sample consisted of naive CD8+ T cells from blood, with Jurkat cell RNA spiked in. These receptors all come from a human donor in good health. Some libraries in this study had Jurkat cell RNA spiked in. CDR3s include the opening cysteine and the closing phenylalanine or tryptophan. A D gene is named only where the DNA matches it firmly. Rows give clone size only sometimes, using once, few, many, or a class for an expanded clone.

cdr3_length: 15; v_call: TRBV19; j_call: TRBJ1-6; clone_size: .; d_call: .; cdr3_nt: TGTGCCAGTAGTATGCCTCCGCAGGGGAATTCACCCCTCCACTTT; cdr3_aa: CASSMPPQGNSPLHF
cdr3_length: 13; v_call: TRBV6-5; j_call: TRBJ1-1; clone_size: many; d_call: .; cdr3_nt: TGTGCCAGCAGTTACGGGGGGAGCACTGAAGCTTTCTTT; cdr3_aa: CASSYGGSTEAFF
cdr3_length: 15; v_call: TRBV13; j_call: TRBJ2-5; clone_size: once; d_call: TRBD1; cdr3_nt: TGTGCCAGCAGCTTACAGGGGGCGCGATTGGAGACCCAGTGCTTC; cdr3_aa: CASSLQGARLETQCF
cdr3_length: 16; v_call: TRBV20-1; j_call: TRBJ2-3; clone_size: many; d_call: .; cdr3_nt: TGCAGTGCTAGAGAGGGATACTACCGAGCCGCAGATACGCAGTATTTT; cdr3_aa: CSAREGYYRAADTQYF
cdr3_length: 14; v_call: TRBV19; j_call: TRBJ1-5; clone_size: .; d_call: .; cdr3_nt: TGTGCCAGTAGTATATGGGATAGCAATCAGCCCCAGCATTTT; cdr3_aa: CASSIWDSNQPQHF
cdr3_length: 13; v_call: TRBV5-1; j_call: TRBJ1-1; clone_size: few; d_call: TRBD1; cdr3_nt: TGCGCCAGCAGCCCAGGGCAGGGGGCTGAAGCTTTCTTT; cdr3_aa: CASSPGQGAEAFF
cdr3_length: 16; v_call: TRBV12-3/TRBV12-4; j_call: TRBJ2-3; clone_size: .; d_call: .; cdr3_nt: TGTGCCAGCAGTTTAAAGGTCCGGATTAGCACAGATACGCAGTATTTT; cdr3_aa: CASSLKVRISTDTQYF
cdr3_length: 20; v_call: TRBV4-1; j_call: TRBJ2-7; clone_size: .; d_call: TRBD2; cdr3_nt: TGCGCCAGCAGCCAAGATCAGGTATGGACTAGCGGGCCCCCACACCGCGAGCAGTACTTC; cdr3_aa: CASSQDQVWTSGPPHREQYF
cdr3_length: 13; v_call: TRBV20-1; j_call: TRBJ2-1; clone_size: many; d_call: .; cdr3_nt: TGCAGTGCTAGCGCGGGCCTCTACAATGAGCAGTTCTTC; cdr3_aa: CSASAGLYNEQFF
cdr3_length: 17; v_call: TRBV6-2/TRBV6-3; j_call: TRBJ2-7; clone_size: few; d_call: .; cdr3_nt: TGTGCCAGCAGTTACTCGAGGCTTGGATCACTCTCCTACGAGCAGTACTTC; cdr3_aa: CASSYSRLGSLSYEQYF
cdr3_length: 17; v_call: TRBV6-2/TRBV6-3; j_call: TRBJ2-3; clone_size: .; d_call: TRBD2; cdr3_nt: TGTGCCAGCAGGAGAGGACTAGCGGGAGGCCTAGCGGATACGCAGTATTTT; cdr3_aa: CASRRGLAGGLADTQYF
cdr3_length: 14; v_call: TRBV9; j_call: TRBJ2-7; clone_size: many; d_call: TRBD1; cdr3_nt: TGTGCCAGCAGCCCCCGGGACAGGGCCTACGAGCAGTACTTC; cdr3_aa: CASSPRDRAYEQYF
cdr3_length: 17; v_call: TRBV4-1; j_call: TRBJ2-5; clone_size: few; d_call: TRBD2; cdr3_nt: TGCGCCAGCAGCCAGGCTGTGGTAGCGGGGCTCCAAGAGACCCAGTACTTC; cdr3_aa: CASSQAVVAGLQETQYF
cdr3_length: 15; v_call: TRBV19; j_call: TRBJ2-3; clone_size: few; d_call: TRBD1; cdr3_nt: TGTGCCAGTAGAGTTTCGACAGGGGGCGAGAATACGCAGTATTTT; cdr3_aa: CASRVSTGGENTQYF